This TCR beta chain was recorded in a study of OX40 agonist ivuxolimab in advanced cancers. Study as a whole: Each dose-escalation patient presented with hepatocellular carcinoma, melanoma, renal cell or head and neck cancer.

Only in-frame clones appear in the TCRdb table, and some are missing; sequencing was by immunoSEQ multiplex PCR. There are about 14,000 clones in the sample; more than 80% occur only once, and about 23% lies in the top ten. V lost 0 bases and J 0 bases, leaving 15 bases between the germline ends. Germline V gene lookup returns CDR1 SGHKS and CDR2 YYEKEE (reference sequence). The CDR3 loop spans 17 amino acids. The starting material was CD4+ or CD8+ T cells sorted from blood, obtained in a trial of the OX40 agonist ivuxolimab. The chain combines TRBV5-5 with TRBJ1-1; D is uncertain. This clonotype originated in an adult with an advanced solid tumor such as melanoma, head and neck, liver or kidney cancer. The CDR3 is CASSLVGVRPLNTEAFF. The CDR3 bases are TGTGCCAGCAGCTTGGTGGGTGTTAGACCGCTGAACACTGAAGCTTTCTTT.